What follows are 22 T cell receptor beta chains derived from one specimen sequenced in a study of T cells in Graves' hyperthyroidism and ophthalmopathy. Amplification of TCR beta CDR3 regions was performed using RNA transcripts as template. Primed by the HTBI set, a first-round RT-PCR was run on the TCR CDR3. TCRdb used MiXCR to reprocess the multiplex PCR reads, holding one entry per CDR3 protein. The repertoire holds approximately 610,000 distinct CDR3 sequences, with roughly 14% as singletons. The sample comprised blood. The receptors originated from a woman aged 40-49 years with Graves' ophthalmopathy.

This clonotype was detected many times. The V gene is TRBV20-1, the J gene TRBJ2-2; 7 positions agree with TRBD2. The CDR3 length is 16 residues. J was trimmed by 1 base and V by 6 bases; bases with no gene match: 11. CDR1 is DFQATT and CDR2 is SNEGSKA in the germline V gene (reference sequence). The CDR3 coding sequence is TGCAGTGCCCCCTCGGGAGCGGGGCGGAACACCGGGGAGCTGTTTTTT. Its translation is CSAPSGAGRNTGELFF.

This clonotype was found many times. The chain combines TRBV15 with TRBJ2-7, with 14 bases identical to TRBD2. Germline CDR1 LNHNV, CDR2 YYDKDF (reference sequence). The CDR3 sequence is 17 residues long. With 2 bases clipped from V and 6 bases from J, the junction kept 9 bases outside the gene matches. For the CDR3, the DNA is TGTGCCACCAGCAGACCAAAGGGACTAGCGGGAGCGGGCGAGCAGTACTTC. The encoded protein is CATSRPKGLAGAGEQYF.

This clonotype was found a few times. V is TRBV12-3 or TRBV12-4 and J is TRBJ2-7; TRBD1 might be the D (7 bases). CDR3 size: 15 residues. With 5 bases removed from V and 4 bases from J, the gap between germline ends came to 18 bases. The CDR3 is CASSPGQAAGYEQYF. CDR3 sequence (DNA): TGTGCCAGCAGTCCCGGACAGGCGGCGGGGTACGAGCAGTACTTC.

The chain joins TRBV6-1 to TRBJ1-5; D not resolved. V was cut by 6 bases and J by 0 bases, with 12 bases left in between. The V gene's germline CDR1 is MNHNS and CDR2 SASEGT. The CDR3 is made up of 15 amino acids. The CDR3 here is CASRTRIYSNQPQHF. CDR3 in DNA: TGTGCCAGCAGGACACGGATCTATAGCAATCAGCCCCAGCATTTT.

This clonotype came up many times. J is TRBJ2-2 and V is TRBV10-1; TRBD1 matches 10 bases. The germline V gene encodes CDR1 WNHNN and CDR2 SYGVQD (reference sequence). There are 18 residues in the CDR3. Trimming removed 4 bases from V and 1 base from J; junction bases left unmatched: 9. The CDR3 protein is CASSAYDRGLGNTGELFF. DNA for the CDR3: TGCGCCAGCAGTGCCTATGACAGGGGGCTAGGGAACACCGGGGAGCTGTTTTTT.

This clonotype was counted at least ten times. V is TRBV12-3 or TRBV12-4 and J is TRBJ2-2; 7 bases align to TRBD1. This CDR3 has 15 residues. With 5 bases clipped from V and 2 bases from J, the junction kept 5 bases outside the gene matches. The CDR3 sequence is CASSRGQVNTGELFF. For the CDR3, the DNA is TGTGCCAGCAGTAGAGGACAGGTTAACACCGGGGAGCTGTTTTTT.

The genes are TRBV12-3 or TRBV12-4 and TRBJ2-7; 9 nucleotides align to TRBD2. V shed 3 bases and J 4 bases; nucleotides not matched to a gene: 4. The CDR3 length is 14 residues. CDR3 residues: CASSFASGIYEQYF. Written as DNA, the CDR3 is TGTGCCAGCAGTTTTGCTAGCGGGATTTACGAGCAGTACTTC.

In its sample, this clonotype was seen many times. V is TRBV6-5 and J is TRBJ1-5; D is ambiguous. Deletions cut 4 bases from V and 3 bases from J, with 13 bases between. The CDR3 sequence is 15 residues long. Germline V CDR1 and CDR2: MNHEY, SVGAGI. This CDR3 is CASSSTGEINQPQHF. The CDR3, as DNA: TGTGCCAGCAGTTCCACCGGGGAAATCAATCAGCCCCAGCATTTT.

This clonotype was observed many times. CDR3 sequence: CALRSGNTIYF. DNA of the CDR3: TGTGCCCTCAGATCTGGAAACACCATATATTTT. The chain links TRBV30 to TRBJ1-3; D uncertain. CDR3 length equals 11 residues. Germline V CDR1 and CDR2: GTSNPN, SVGIG (reference sequence). Trimming stripped 8 bases from V and 1 base from J, with 6 bases between.

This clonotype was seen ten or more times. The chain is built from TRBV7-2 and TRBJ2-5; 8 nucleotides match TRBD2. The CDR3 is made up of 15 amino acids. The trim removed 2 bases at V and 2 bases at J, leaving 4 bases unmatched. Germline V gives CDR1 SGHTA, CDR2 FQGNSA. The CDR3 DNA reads TGTGCCAGCAGCTTAACCGCGGGAGGACAAGAGACCCAGTACTTC. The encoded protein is CASSLTAGGQETQYF.

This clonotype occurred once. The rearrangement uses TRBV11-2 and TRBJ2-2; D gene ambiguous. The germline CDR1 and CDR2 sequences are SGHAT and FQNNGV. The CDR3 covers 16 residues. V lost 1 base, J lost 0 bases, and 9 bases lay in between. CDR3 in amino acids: CASSLVVASNTGELFF. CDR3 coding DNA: TGTGCCAGCAGCTTAGTGGTAGCTTCGAACACCGGGGAGCTGTTTTTT. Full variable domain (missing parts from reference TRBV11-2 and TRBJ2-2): EAGVAQSPRYKIIEKRQSVAFWCNPISGHATLYWYQQILGQGPKLLIQFQNNGVVDDSQLPKDRFSAERLKGVDSTLKIQPAKLEDSAVYLCASSLVVASNTGELFFGEGSRLTVL.

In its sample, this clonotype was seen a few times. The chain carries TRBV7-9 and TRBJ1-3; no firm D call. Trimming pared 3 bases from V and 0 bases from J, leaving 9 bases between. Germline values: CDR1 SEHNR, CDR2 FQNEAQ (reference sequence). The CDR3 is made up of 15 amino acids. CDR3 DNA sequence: TGTGCCAGCAGCTTCGATTGGAGCTCTGGAAACACCATATATTTT. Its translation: CASSFDWSSGNTIYF.

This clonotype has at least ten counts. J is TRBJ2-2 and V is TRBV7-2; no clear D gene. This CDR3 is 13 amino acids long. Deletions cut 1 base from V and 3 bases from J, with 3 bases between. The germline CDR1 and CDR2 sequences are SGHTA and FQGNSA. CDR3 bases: TGTGCCAGCAGCTTAGGTTACACCGGGGAGCTGTTTTTT. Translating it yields CASSLGYTGELFF.

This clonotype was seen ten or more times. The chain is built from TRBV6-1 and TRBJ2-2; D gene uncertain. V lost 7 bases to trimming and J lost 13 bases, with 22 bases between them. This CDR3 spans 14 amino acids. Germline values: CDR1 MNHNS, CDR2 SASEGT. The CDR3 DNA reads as TGTGCCAGCACCCTGAAGGATCTGCCCTCGGGGCTGTTTTTT. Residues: CASTLKDLPSGLFF.

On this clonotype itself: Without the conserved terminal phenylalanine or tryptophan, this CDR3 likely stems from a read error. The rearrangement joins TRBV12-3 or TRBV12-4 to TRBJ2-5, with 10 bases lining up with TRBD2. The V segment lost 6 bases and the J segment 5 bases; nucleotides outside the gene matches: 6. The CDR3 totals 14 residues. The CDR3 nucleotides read TGTGCCAGCAGATATAGCGGGAGGAGGGAGACCCAGTACTCC. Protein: CASRYSGRRETQYS.

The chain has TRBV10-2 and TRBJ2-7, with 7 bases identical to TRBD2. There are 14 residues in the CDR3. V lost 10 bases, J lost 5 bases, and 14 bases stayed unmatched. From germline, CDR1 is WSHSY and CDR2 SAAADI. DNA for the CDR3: TGCGCCACTTCAAAGGGAGGGGAAATTAACGAGCAGTACTTC. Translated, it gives CATSKGGEINEQYF.

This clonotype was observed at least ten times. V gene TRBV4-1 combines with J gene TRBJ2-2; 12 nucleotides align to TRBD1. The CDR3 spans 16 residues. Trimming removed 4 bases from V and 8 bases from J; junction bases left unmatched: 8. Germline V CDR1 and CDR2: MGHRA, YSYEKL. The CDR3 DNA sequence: TGCGCCAGCAGCCCTTCCGGGACAGGGGGCAGAGGGGAGCTGTTTTTT. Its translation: CASSPSGTGGRGELFF.

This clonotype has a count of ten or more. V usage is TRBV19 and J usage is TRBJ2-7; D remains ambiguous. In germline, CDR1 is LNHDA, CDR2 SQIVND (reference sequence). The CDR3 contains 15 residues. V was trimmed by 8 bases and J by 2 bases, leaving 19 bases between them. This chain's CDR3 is CASSDRGRTTYEQYF. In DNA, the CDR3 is TGTGCCAGTTCCGACCGAGGCCGAACGACCTACGAGCAGTACTTC.

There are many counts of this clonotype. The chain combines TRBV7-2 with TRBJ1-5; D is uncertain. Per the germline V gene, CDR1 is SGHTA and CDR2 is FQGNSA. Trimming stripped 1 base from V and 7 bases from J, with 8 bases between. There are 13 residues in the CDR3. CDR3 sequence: CASSLGEKQPQHF. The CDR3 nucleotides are TGTGCCAGCAGCTTAGGCGAGAAACAGCCCCAGCATTTT.

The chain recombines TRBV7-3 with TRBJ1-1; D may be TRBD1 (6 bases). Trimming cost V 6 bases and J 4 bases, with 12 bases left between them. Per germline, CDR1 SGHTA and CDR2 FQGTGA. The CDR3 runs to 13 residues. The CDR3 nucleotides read TGTGCCAGCAGAGCAGGGGAAGCCACTGAAGCTTTCTTT. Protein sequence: CASRAGEATEAFF. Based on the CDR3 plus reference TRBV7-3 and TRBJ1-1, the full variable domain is GAGVSQTPSNKVTEKGKYVELRCDPISGHTALYWYRQSLGQGPEFLIYFQGTGAADDSGLPNDRFFAVRPEGSVSTLKIQRTERGDSAVYLCASRAGEATEAFFGQGTRLTVV.

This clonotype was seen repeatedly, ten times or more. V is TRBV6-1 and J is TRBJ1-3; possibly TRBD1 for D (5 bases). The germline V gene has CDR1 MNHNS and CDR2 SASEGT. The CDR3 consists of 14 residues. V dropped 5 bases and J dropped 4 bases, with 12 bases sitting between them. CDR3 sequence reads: CASSPGLGGNTIYF. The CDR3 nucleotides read TGTGCCAGCAGTCCGGGACTCGGAGGAAACACCATATATTTT.

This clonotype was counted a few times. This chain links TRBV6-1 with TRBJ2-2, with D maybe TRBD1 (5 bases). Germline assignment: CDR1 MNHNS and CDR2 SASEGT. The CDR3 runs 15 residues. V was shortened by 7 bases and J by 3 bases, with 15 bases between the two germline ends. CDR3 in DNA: TGTGCCAGCAAAGTCAGGGCTTTGGACACCGGGGAGCTGTTTTTT. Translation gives CASKVRALDTGELFF.